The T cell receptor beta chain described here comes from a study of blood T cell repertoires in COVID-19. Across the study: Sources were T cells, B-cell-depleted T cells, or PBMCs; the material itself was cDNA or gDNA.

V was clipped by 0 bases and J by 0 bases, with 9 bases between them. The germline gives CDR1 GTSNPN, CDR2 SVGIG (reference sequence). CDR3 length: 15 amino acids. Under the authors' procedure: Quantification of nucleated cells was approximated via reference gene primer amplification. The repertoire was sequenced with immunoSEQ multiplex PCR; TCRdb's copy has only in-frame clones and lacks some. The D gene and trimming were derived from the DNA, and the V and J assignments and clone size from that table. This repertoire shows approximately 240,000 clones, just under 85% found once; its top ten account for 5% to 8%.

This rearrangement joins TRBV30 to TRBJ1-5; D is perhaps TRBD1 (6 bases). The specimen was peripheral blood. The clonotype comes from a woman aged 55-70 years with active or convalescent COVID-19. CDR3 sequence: CAWSVDRYSNQPQHF. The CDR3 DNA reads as TGTGCCTGGAGTGTGGACAGATATAGCAATCAGCCCCAGCATTTT.